The TCR beta chain described here comes from a study of T-cell reconstitution after alpha-beta-depleted transplantation in children. Unique molecular identifiers were incorporated during preparation of the TCRbeta library. TCRdb reanalysed the PCR reads using MiXCR and keeps one entry per CDR3 protein. The sample holds about 610,000 distinct CDR3 sequences; under 12% are singletons and the top ten take about 4.2%. CDR1 and CDR2 (germline): DFQATT, SNEGSKA (reference sequence). Trimming took off 0 bases at V and 7 bases at J, with 13 bases between the two ends. This CDR3 comprises 14 residues. This clonotype was detected a few times.

The source is a human donor who donated a stem cell graft to a child with acute myeloid leukemia. Material: PBMCs from the stem cell graft donor, obtained from the stem cell graft. V gene TRBV20-1 combines with J gene TRBJ1-5, with a possible D match to TRBD1 (5 bases). Here the CDR3 reads CSARDASGRQPQHF. The CDR3 DNA follows: TGCAGTGCTAGAGATGCGTCAGGGAGACAGCCCCAGCATTTT.